The 12 T cell receptor beta chains given below trace back to one sample, sequenced in a study of blood T cell repertoires in COVID-19. Profiled with immunoSEQ multiplex PCR; TCRdb holds only in-frame clones, not every one. This sample yields tens of thousands of clones, of which approximately 85% are seen a single time; about 20% belongs to the top ten. The sequenced sample consisted of peripheral blood. These receptors all stem from a man aged 65-85 years in a cohort sampled during active COVID-19.

This clone was seen once. The gene calls are TRBV5-6 and TRBJ1-2; unclear D gene. V was pared by 4 bases and J by 8 bases, with 12 bases between. The CDR3 is made up of 12 amino acids. Germline V lookup: CDR1 SGHDT, CDR2 YYEEEE. CDR3 region: CASSTSRYGYTF. The CDR3 DNA sequence: TGTGCCAGCAGCACCTCGAGGTACGGCTACACCTTC.

CDR3 DNA sequence: TGTGCCAGCAGCTTAGATGGGACAGGCCTACGAAACACCATATATTTT. It encodes CASSLDGTGLRNTIYF. This chain connects TRBV7-2 to TRBJ1-3, with 8 positions matching TRBD1. The germline CDR1 and CDR2 sequences are SGHTA and FQGNSA. Unmatched junction bases numbered 7, after V lost 1 base and J lost 5 bases. CDR3 size: 16 residues.

V gene TRBV7-2 combines with J gene TRBJ1-2; tentative D call: TRBD1 (6 bases). CDR1 and CDR2 from the germline V gene are SGHTA and FQGNSA. This CDR3 spans 14 amino acids. V was clipped by 5 bases and J by 8 bases, with 18 bases between them. CDR3 bases: TGTGCCAGCAGCCCTACCCCAGGGGTGGGAGGCTACACCTTC. Protein product: CASSPTPGVGGYTF.

V gene TRBV5-5 combines with J gene TRBJ2-1; D unresolved. CDR1 is SGHKS, CDR2 YYEKEE, per germline (reference sequence). The ends were cut back, 0 bases at V and 0 bases at J, with 7 bases in the middle. The CDR3 is 15 amino acids. The CDR3 sequence is CASSLDESSYNEQFF. CDR3 in DNA: TGTGCCAGCAGCTTGGATGAGAGCTCCTACAATGAGCAGTTCTTC. The entire variable domain, with the rest obtained from reference TRBV5-5 and TRBJ2-1, is as follows: DAGVTQSPTHLIKTRGQQVTLRCSPISGHKSVSWYQQVLGQGPQFIFQYYEKEERGRGNFPDRFSARQFPNYSSELNVNALLLGDSALYLCASSLDESSYNEQFFGPGTRLTVL.

The chain employs TRBV4-2 and TRBJ2-1; 8 bases map to TRBD2. Unmatched junction bases numbered 8, after V lost 3 bases and J lost 4 bases. Germline V gene sequence: CDR1 LGHNA, CDR2 YNFKEQ. This CDR3 has 16 residues. CDR3 nucleotides: TGTGCCAGCAGCCAGCAAGCGCGGGGGGTATACAATGAGCAGTTCTTC. Protein: CASSQQARGVYNEQFF.

CDR3 sequence (DNA): TGCGCCAGCAGTGATTGGACATCCCCGGGCAATGAGCAGTTCTTC. Protein: CASSDWTSPGNEQFF. The chain has TRBV10-1 and TRBJ2-1; TRBD1 might be the D (5 bases). The V gene's germline CDR1 is WNHNN and CDR2 SYGVQD (reference sequence). The CDR3 has 15 amino acids. V shed 3 bases and J shed 6 bases, with 15 bases lying between them.

The rearrangement links TRBV10-3 to TRBJ2-3; TRBD2 matches at 11 bases. In germline, CDR1 is ENHRY, CDR2 SYGVKD. With 5 bases clipped from V and 2 bases from J, the junction kept 3 bases outside the gene matches. CDR3 size: 15 residues. CDR3 region: CAISLAGGPTDTQYF. The CDR3 DNA follows: TGTGCCATCAGTTTAGCGGGAGGGCCCACAGATACGCAGTATTTT.

This chain links TRBV7-2 with TRBJ1-5; 8 bases are a match to TRBD1. There are 15 residues in the CDR3. The ends lost 6 bases at V and 3 bases at J; junction bases unmatched: 7. CDR1 SGHTA and CDR2 FQGNSA come from the germline V gene. CDR3 DNA: TGTGCCAGCAGGGGGGGACAGGCTATCAATCAGCCCCAGCATTTT. Amino acids: CASRGGQAINQPQHF.

The chain employs TRBV19 and TRBJ2-1; 15 bases are a match to TRBD2. V was clipped by 4 bases and J by 8 bases; unmatched bases: 3. Germline V gene lookup returns CDR1 LNHDA and CDR2 SQIVND (reference sequence). This CDR3 has 15 amino acids. In DNA form, the CDR3 reads TGTGCCAGTAGTAGAGGACTAGCGGGAGGGTATGAGCAGTTCTTC. Protein: CASSRGLAGGYEQFF.

The chain has TRBV27 and TRBJ2-7; maybe TRBD2 (5 bases). V was pared by 3 bases and J by 4 bases, with 13 bases between. Germline loops: CDR1 MNHEY, CDR2 SMNVEV (reference sequence). This CDR3 has 14 amino acids. CDR3 residues: CASSLGDPPYEQYF. CDR3 sequence (DNA): TGTGCCAGCAGTTTGGGAGACCCTCCTTACGAGCAGTACTTC.

This chain joins TRBV7-9 and TRBJ1-6, with 7 bases identical to TRBD1. The CDR3 loop spans 17 amino acids. V was pared by 4 bases and J by 10 bases, with 16 bases of the junction left unmatched. Germline V gene lookup returns CDR1 SEHNR and CDR2 FQNEAQ (reference sequence). In DNA form, the CDR3 reads TGTGCCAGCAGCTCAGTGGGGTCTGGCAGGGGGTTATCACCCCTCCACTTT. Protein product: CASSSVGSGRGLSPLHF.

The chain is built from TRBV5-1 and TRBJ2-1; 7 positions agree with TRBD2. After removal of 4 bases from V and 3 bases from J, the junction contained 1 base not matched to a gene. CDR3 length: 13 residues. Germline V lookup: CDR1 SGHRS, CDR2 YFSETQ. CDR3 nucleotide sequence: TGCGCCAGCAGCCGGGGGGTCTACAATGAGCAGTTCTTC. Protein product: CASSRGVYNEQFF.